This passage covers 24 T cell receptor beta chains from one sample sequenced in a study of T cell repertoires in cytomegalovirus infection. Each CDR3 protein is one row after TCRdb ran MiXCR on the reads. The sample has approximately 630,000 distinct CDR3 sequences; 24% are singletons. The sequenced sample consisted of CD8+ T cells from PBMCs. These receptors all come from a human donor in good health (CMV status not recorded). Some clones in this sample may be carry-over from other donors' samples.

The rearrangement joins TRBV29-1 to TRBJ1-1; D is undetermined. V dropped 7 bases and J dropped 3 bases, with 18 bases sitting between them. Germline V gene data show CDR1 as SQVTM and CDR2 as ANQGSEA. This CDR3 comprises 14 residues. Here the CDR3 DNA reads TGCAGCGCATTGGGTAAGGAAGGGTACACTGAAGCTTTCTTT. This encodes CSALGKEGYTEAFF.

At least ten counts were recorded for this clonotype. The chain links TRBV28 to TRBJ2-5; 12 bases are shared with TRBD2. The germline V gene has CDR1 MDHEN and CDR2 SYDVKM. The CDR3 is 16 residues long. J gave up 3 bases and V 2 bases, and 4 bases lay outside the gene matches. The CDR3 loop reads CASSLPTSGGKETQYF. Written as DNA, the CDR3 is TGTGCCAGCAGTTTACCAACTAGCGGGGGGAAAGAGACCCAGTACTTC.

J is TRBJ1-1 and V is TRBV6-5, with TRBD1 matching 8 bases. V dropped 2 bases and J dropped 4; count of bases not matched to a gene: 3. This CDR3 comprises 14 residues. The germline gives CDR1 MNHEY, CDR2 SVGAGI. The CDR3 bases are TGTGCCAGCAGTTACCAGGGGGCGACCACTGAAGCTTTCTTT. It is translated as CASSYQGATTEAFF.

This clonotype occurred once. The CDR3 is CASGLVGPEQFF. The CDR3 region has the DNA TGTGCTAGTGGTTTGGTAGGTCCTGAGCAGTTCTTC. The gene calls are TRBV12-5 and TRBJ2-1; D is uncertain. CDR1 is LGHNT, CDR2 FRNRAP, per germline. The CDR3 totals 12 residues. Trimming took 0 bases from V and 9 from J, leaving 6 bases between them.

There are many counts of this clonotype. This rearrangement joins TRBV7-9 to TRBJ2-1; TRBD2 matches 7 bases. Losses at the gene ends were 3 bases for V and 13 bases for J; bases not matched to a gene: 3. This CDR3 comprises 11 residues. The V gene's germline CDR1 is SEHNR and CDR2 FQNEAQ (reference sequence). DNA of the CDR3: TGTGCCAGCAGCTTGGGAGGGATACAGTTCTTC. It yields the protein CASSLGGIQFF.

The rearrangement uses TRBV3-1 and TRBJ2-5, with 8 positions matching TRBD2. The junction had 7 bases not matched to a gene; V was cut back by 3 bases and J by 1 base. The CDR3 covers 16 residues. Germline CDR1 LGHDT, CDR2 YNNKEL (reference sequence). The CDR3 loop is CASSQPLAGTQETQYF. CDR3 sequence (DNA): TGTGCCAGCAGCCAGCCCCTAGCGGGTACCCAAGAGACCCAGTACTTC.

This clonotype has a handful of counts. The chain combines TRBV29-1 with TRBJ2-1, with D hard to call. V gave up 1 base and J gave up 4 bases, with 14 bases separating them. Germline V CDR1 and CDR2: SQVTM, ANQGSEA. The CDR3 contains 15 residues. CDR3 loop: CSVEGTDSLYNEQFF. The CDR3 DNA is TGCAGCGTTGAAGGGACCGACTCCCTATACAATGAGCAGTTCTTC.

The table lists this clonotype with many counts. The chain uses TRBV7-9 and TRBJ1-4; D unclear. The length of the CDR3 is 13 residues. Trimming cost V 5 bases and J 7 bases, with 11 bases left between them. Looked up from germline, CDR1 is SEHNR and CDR2 is FQNEAQ (reference sequence). The CDR3 region has the DNA TGTGCCAGCAGCCCCGACTCCTTTGAAAAACTGTTTTTT. Translation: CASSPDSFEKLFF. Full variable domain (rest looked up from reference TRBV7-9 and TRBJ1-4): DTGVSQNPRHKITKRGQNVTFRCDPISEHNRLYWYRQTLGQGPEFLTYFQNEAQLEKSRLLSDRFSAERPKGSFSTLEIQRTEQGDSAMYLCASSPDSFEKLFFGSGTQLSVL.

The gene calls are TRBV7-6 and TRBJ2-1, with D unclear. The CDR3 is 15 amino acids. Germline V lookup: CDR1 SGHVS, CDR2 FNYEAQ. The V gene lost 0 bases and the J gene lost 6 bases, with 12 bases spanning the gap. The CDR3 DNA reads as TGTGCCAGCAGCTTAGCGATAGAGCCCCCCAATGAGCAGTTCTTC. Translation gives CASSLAIEPPNEQFF.

This clonotype appeared many times. This chain joins TRBV7-2 and TRBJ1-1, with D uncertain. Germline assignment: CDR1 SGHTA and CDR2 FQGNSA. V lost 5 bases and J 4 bases, leaving 17 bases between the germline ends. The length of the CDR3 is 15 residues. The DNA of the CDR3 is TGTGCCAGCAGCCCAACTATCGGGGAAAGCACTGAAGCTTTCTTT. Translating it yields CASSPTIGESTEAFF.

The chain links TRBV11-3 to TRBJ2-5; the match to TRBD2 covers 7 bases. Unmatched junction bases numbered 14, after V lost 5 bases and J lost 2 bases. The CDR3 runs to 17 residues. Germline V lookup: CDR1 SGHNT, CDR2 YENEEA. The CDR3 is CASSPRTNGGSQETQYF. In DNA form, the CDR3 reads TGTGCCAGCAGCCCTCGTACTAACGGGGGGTCACAAGAGACCCAGTACTTC. The variable domain in full, completed from reference TRBV11-3 and TRBJ2-5, reads EAGVVQSPRYKIIEKKQPVAFWCNPISGHNTLYWYLQNLGQGPELLIRYENEEAVDDSQLPKDRFSAERLKGVDSTLKIQPAELGDSAVYLCASSPRTNGGSQETQYFGPGTRLLVL.

Many counts were recorded for this clonotype. DNA of the CDR3: TGTGCCAGCAAGCCCCCGGCTACCCACAATGAGCAGTTCTTC. Encoded protein: CASKPPATHNEQFF. J is TRBJ2-1 and V is TRBV25-1, with D hard to call. V gave up 7 bases and J gave up 5 bases, with 15 bases separating them. Looked up from germline, CDR1 is MGHDK and CDR2 is SYGVNS. The CDR3 has 14 amino acids.

The rearrangement uses TRBV29-1 and TRBJ1-1, with D perhaps matching TRBD1 (5 bases). Germline assignment: CDR1 SQVTM and CDR2 ANQGSEA. CDR3 length: 15 residues. V was shortened by 3 bases and J by 0 bases, with 14 bases between the two germline ends. CDR3 DNA sequence: TGCAGCGTTGATGGGGGGGAGGTGATGAACACTGAAGCTTTCTTT. Protein product: CSVDGGEVMNTEAFF.

This clonotype was seen only a few times. V is TRBV20-1 and J is TRBJ1-1, with TRBD1 identical over 9 bases. V shed 5 bases, J shed 1 base, and the junction held 5 bases outside the gene matches. This CDR3 is built from 14 residues. CDR1 is DFQATT, CDR2 SNEGSKA, per germline (reference sequence). The chain's CDR3 is CSASRTGENTEAFF. CDR3 coding DNA: TGCAGTGCTTCTCGGACAGGGGAGAACACTGAAGCTTTCTTT.

With respect to this clonotype: With a much larger clone just one base away, this may be a read error. V usage is TRBV4-1 and J usage is TRBJ2-1; D possibly uses TRBD1 or TRBD2 (5 bases each). Germline V gene data show CDR1 as MGHRA and CDR2 as YSYEKL. The ends were cut back, 0 bases at V and 5 bases at J, with 8 bases in the middle. This CDR3 has 14 amino acids. CDR3 in amino acids: CASSQERGDNEQFF. The DNA of the CDR3 is TGCGCCAGCAGCCAAGAGAGAGGGGACAATGAGCAGTTCTTC.

This clonotype was picked up a small number of times. The V and J genes are TRBV7-9 and TRBJ2-5; TRBD1 is a possible D gene (6 bases). The CDR3 is 15 residues long. Trimming left V 4 bases short and J 3 bases short, with 15 bases between. Germline V gene sequence: CDR1 SEHNR, CDR2 FQNEAQ (reference sequence). The CDR3 reads CASSSKTGPEETQYF. In DNA, the CDR3 is TGTGCCAGCAGCTCCAAGACAGGACCAGAAGAGACCCAGTACTTC.

The V gene is TRBV7-6, the J gene TRBJ2-5; TRBD1 is a possible D gene (5 bases). V lost 4 bases and J 2 bases, leaving 17 bases between the germline ends. The CDR3 has 16 amino acids. Germline V CDR1 and CDR2: SGHVS, FNYEAQ. As DNA, the CDR3 is TGTGCCAGCAGCTCCGGCCAGGGTGGTTTGCAAGAGACCCAGTACTTC. Its protein is CASSSGQGGLQETQYF.

This clonotype was detected many times. The chain recombines TRBV7-2 with TRBJ1-5, with D unresolved. Trimming took off 5 bases at V and 5 bases at J, with 4 bases between the two ends. Germline CDR1 and CDR2: SGHTA and FQGNSA. The CDR3 runs 11 residues. CDR3 loop: CASSPYQPQHF. DNA for the CDR3: TGTGCCAGCAGCCCTTATCAGCCCCAGCATTTT.

The table lists this clonotype with a few counts. The V call is TRBV28, the J call TRBJ2-1; weak D call: TRBD1 (6 bases). The CDR3 runs 15 residues. Trimming took off 8 bases at V and 1 base at J, with 15 bases between the two ends. Germline V gene data show CDR1 as MDHEN and CDR2 as SYDVKM. CDR3 coding DNA: TGTGCCAGCGTCCTAGTAGGGGGATCCTACAATGAGCAGTTCTTC. Amino acids: CASVLVGGSYNEQFF.

V and J are TRBV28 and TRBJ1-1; 7 bases align to TRBD1. Germline V CDR1 and CDR2: MDHEN, SYDVKM. Trimming took 2 bases from V and 7 from J; bases not matched to a gene: 7. CDR3 length: 14 amino acids. The DNA for the CDR3 is TGTGCCAGCAGTTTAGATAGGGGGCTTGTTGAAGCTTTCTTT. It codes for CASSLDRGLVEAFF.

At least ten counts were recorded for this clonotype. The V call is TRBV12-3 or TRBV12-4, the J call TRBJ2-1; D is ambiguous. The CDR3 totals 11 residues. Trimming removed 2 bases at V and 8 bases at J, with 4 bases between. In DNA, the CDR3 is TGTGCCAGCAGTTTAAATCATGAGCAGTTCTTC. It specifies CASSLNHEQFF.

This clonotype showed up many times. This chain uses TRBV5-6 with TRBJ1-1; D not resolved. V was pared by 2 bases and J by 1 base, with 15 bases between. The germline V gene encodes CDR1 SGHDT and CDR2 YYEEEE. The CDR3 extends over 16 amino acids. The DNA of the CDR3 is TGTGCCAGCAGCTTTCCACCCCAGGATAAGAACACTGAAGCTTTCTTT. As protein: CASSFPPQDKNTEAFF.

V usage is TRBV7-9 and J usage is TRBJ2-1; weak D call: TRBD2 (5 bases). The CDR3 extends over 14 amino acids. Germline V lookup: CDR1 SEHNR, CDR2 FQNEAQ (reference sequence). Trimming left V 5 bases short and J 4 bases short, with 12 bases between. CDR3 sequence reads: CASSPSGLYNEQFF. As DNA, the CDR3 is TGTGCCAGCAGCCCCTCCGGACTGTACAATGAGCAGTTCTTC.

The gene calls are TRBV10-1 and TRBJ1-1; D not certain. V lost 5 bases to trimming and J lost 7 bases, with 11 bases between them. There are 12 residues in the CDR3. CDR1 and CDR2 from the germline V gene are WNHNN and SYGVQD (reference sequence). The CDR3 bases are TGCGCCAGCAGTAGGCGAGATGATGAAGCTTTCTTT. Translation: CASSRRDDEAFF.